This T cell receptor (beta chain) was obtained from a study of T cells in localized non-small cell lung cancer. Profiling relied on immunoSEQ multiplex PCR, and the TCRdb table lists in-frame clones only, not all of them. The sample includes approximately 41,000 clones, around nine tenths of them seen just once. The CDR3 consists of 13 residues. The V gene's germline CDR1 is GTSNPN and CDR2 SVGIG (reference sequence). The germline V and J ends were trimmed by 2 bases and 0 bases, with 7 bases remaining between them. This specimen was peripheral blood, taken before any cancer treatment. The V call is TRBV30, the J call TRBJ1-1, with D uncertain. This TCR was recovered from a female donor of 60 years or more with stage I squamous cell lung carcinoma. CDR3 nucleotides: TGTGCCTGGAGTTGGACTCTGAACACTGAAGCTTTCTTT. Its protein product is CAWSWTLNTEAFF.